This entry lists 22 T cell receptor beta chains sequenced from one sample in a study of blood T cell repertoires in COVID-19. Assay: immunoSEQ multiplex PCR; the TCRdb copy retains only in-frame clones and omits some. This sample yields 300,000 to 500,000 clones, of which 88% are seen a single time; around 2% belongs to the top ten. Sequenced input: PBMCs or T cells enriched from blood (not recorded which). The receptors originated from a woman aged 40 to 55 with acute COVID-19.

The gene calls are TRBV24-1 and TRBJ2-7, with TRBD1 matching 12 bases. The CDR3 runs to 14 residues. V shed 3 bases, J shed 9 bases, and the junction held 5 bases outside the gene matches. Germline CDR1 is KGHDR and CDR2 is SFDVKD. The CDR3 sequence is CATSDGTGGAGQYF. Written as DNA, the CDR3 is TGTGCCACCAGTGATGGGACAGGGGGCGCAGGGCAGTACTTC.

V usage is TRBV28 and J usage is TRBJ1-2; 8 bases fit TRBD1. Germline V gene data show CDR1 as MDHEN and CDR2 as SYDVKM. CDR3 length: 14 residues. J gave up 4 bases and V 4 bases, and 5 bases lay outside the gene matches. The CDR3 is CASSSTGVGYGYTF. The CDR3 region has the DNA TGTGCCAGCAGTTCGACAGGGGTGGGCTATGGCTACACCTTC.

The chain uses TRBV23-1 and TRBJ2-1; TRBD2 aligns across 12 bases. TRBV23-1 is marked as an open reading frame, function uncertain. J lost 5 bases, V lost 2 bases, and 19 bases had no gene match. This CDR3 spans 21 amino acids. The CDR3 loop is CASSQRFSSGGDHETNNEQFF. DNA of the CDR3: TGCGCCAGCAGTCAACGGTTTTCTAGCGGGGGGGACCACGAAACAAACAATGAGCAGTTCTTC.

The CDR3 DNA is TGCGCCAGCAGCTTTAAATACAGGGGGCGCATTGGCGAGCAGTACTTC. It yields the protein CASSFKYRGRIGEQYF. J is TRBJ2-7 and V is TRBV5-1, with 9 bases that match TRBD1. The CDR3 runs to 16 residues. The V gene's germline CDR1 is SGHRS and CDR2 YFSETQ. After removal of 2 bases from V and 6 bases from J, the junction contained 12 bases not matched to a gene. Looking up the rest from reference TRBV5-1 and TRBJ2-7 gives the full variable domain: KAGVTQTPRYLIKTRGQQVTLSCSPISGHRSVSWYQQTPGQGLQFLFEYFSETQRNKGNFPGRFSGRQFSNSRSEMNVSTLELGDSALYLCASSFKYRGRIGEQYFGPGTRLTVT.

This chain connects TRBV19 to TRBJ1-2, with 7 bases that match TRBD1. The CDR3 is 15 residues long. V lost 6 bases to trimming and J lost 8 bases; unmatched junction nucleotides: 15. Germline assignment: CDR1 LNHDA and CDR2 SQIVND (reference sequence). The chain's CDR3 is CASSYGPQGMEGYTF. The DNA of the CDR3 is TGTGCCAGTAGCTATGGGCCACAGGGGATGGAAGGCTACACCTTC.

J is TRBJ1-6 and V is TRBV7-6; 7 bases match TRBD1. The germline V gene encodes CDR1 SGHVS and CDR2 FNYEAQ. V was clipped by 2 bases and J by 6 bases; unmatched bases: 1. The CDR3 length is 14 residues. The CDR3 DNA follows: TGTGCCAGCAGCTTACAGGGGGGTAATTCACCCCTCCACTTT. Amino acids: CASSLQGGNSPLHF.

This clone showed up just once. This chain connects TRBV29-1 to TRBJ2-1; D ambiguous. Trimming stripped 4 bases from V and 6 bases from J, with 13 bases between. This CDR3 contains 13 residues. Germline-derived CDR1 and CDR2 are SQVTM and ANQGSEA. The CDR3 DNA reads TGCAGCGTTGTTCGATTCGGCGGCAATGAGCAGTTCTTC. Translated: CSVVRFGGNEQFF.

The J gene is TRBJ1-4, the V gene TRBV5-1; TRBD1 might be the D (5 bases). Germline CDR1 SGHRS, CDR2 YFSETQ. The CDR3 spans 15 residues. With 4 bases removed from V and 6 bases from J, the gap between germline ends came to 16 bases. DNA of the CDR3: TGCGCCAGCAGCCAGCTACCGGGACTATATGAAAAACTGTTTTTT. This translates into CASSQLPGLYEKLFF.

The rearrangement links TRBV6-4 to TRBJ2-3, with 9 positions matching TRBD2. The CDR3 totals 16 residues. The V gene's germline CDR1 is MRHNA and CDR2 SNTAGT. V gave up 3 bases and J gave up 2 bases; unmatched junction bases: 6. The CDR3 loop is CASSEGASGVTDTQYF. The CDR3 nucleotides are TGTGCCAGCAGTGAAGGAGCTAGCGGGGTCACAGATACGCAGTATTTT.

This clone came up once. This chain uses TRBV10-1 with TRBJ2-1, with TRBD1 matching 10 bases. V trimming: 7 bases; J trimming: 2 bases; junction bases outside the gene matches: 8. Germline CDR1 reads WNHNN; CDR2 reads SYGVQD (reference sequence). There are 16 residues in the CDR3. CDR3 in DNA: TGCGCCAGCATCGCCAGGGACAGGGGCCCCTACAATGAGCAGTTCTTC. It is translated as CASIARDRGPYNEQFF.

The chain joins TRBV7-8 to TRBJ1-5; 8 bases align to TRBD1. With V trimmed by 2 bases and J by 0 bases, 12 bases remained unmatched. There are 19 residues in the CDR3. Germline CDR1 SGHVS, CDR2 FQNEAQ. CDR3 sequence: CASSLWGQDSFYSNQPQHF. CDR3 DNA sequence: TGTGCCAGCAGCTTATGGGGACAGGACTCCTTCTATAGCAATCAGCCCCAGCATTTT.

The genes are TRBV5-1 and TRBJ1-1, with D unclear. The germline CDR1 and CDR2 sequences are SGHRS and YFSETQ. The V end was cut by 4 bases, the J end by 3 bases, with 16 bases between. CDR3 size: 15 residues. In DNA, the CDR3 is TGCGCCAGCAGCCTTGGTGGAGGGTGGGACACTGAAGCTTTCTTT. Translation gives CASSLGGGWDTEAFF.

This chain connects TRBV27 to TRBJ1-6; D is undetermined. Looked up from germline, CDR1 is MNHEY and CDR2 is SMNVEV (reference sequence). Trimming cost V 5 bases and J 8 bases, with 10 bases left between them. This CDR3 comprises 13 residues. CDR3 in DNA: TGTGCCAGCAGTGAGGATTTTTATTCACCCCTCCACTTT. Translated: CASSEDFYSPLHF.

This chain links TRBV13 with TRBJ2-2; 11 nucleotides line up with TRBD2. CDR3 length equals 16 residues. Germline CDR1 reads PRHDT; CDR2 reads FYEKMQ (reference sequence). The trim removed 2 bases at V and 1 base at J, leaving 0 bases unmatched. The CDR3 is CASSLLAGGNTGELFF. CDR3 DNA sequence: TGTGCCAGCAGCTTACTAGCGGGGGGGAACACCGGGGAGCTGTTTTTT.

This sequence joins TRBV7-9 and TRBJ1-3; D uncertain. The V end lost 0 bases, the J end lost 4 bases, and 4 bases lay between the germline ends. Germline assignment: CDR1 SEHNR and CDR2 FQNEAQ (reference sequence). The CDR3 has 13 residues. This CDR3 is CASSLARGNTIYF. In DNA form, the CDR3 reads TGTGCCAGCAGCTTAGCGAGAGGAAACACCATATATTTT.

The gene calls are TRBV29-1 and TRBJ1-2; D may be TRBD1 (5 bases). This CDR3 has 14 amino acids. Germline values: CDR1 SQVTM, CDR2 ANQGSEA. Trimming cost V 8 bases and J 2 bases, with 18 bases left between them. This CDR3 reads CSTIFAGNNYGYTF. CDR3 in DNA: TGCAGCACCATCTTTGCAGGGAACAACTATGGCTACACCTTC.

This clone was observed a few times. This rearrangement joins TRBV21-1 to TRBJ1-3; the D call of TRBD1 is as the table states it, not checked on the DNA. TRBV21-1 is listed as a pseudogene. CDR3 length: 17 residues. CDR3 sequence (DNA): TGTGCCAGCAGCAAAGAGGGCGCCCCGAAGGGGGAAAACACCATATATTTT. Translation gives CASSKEGAPKGENTIYF.

This chain links TRBV7-8 with TRBJ1-2, with 7 bases identical to TRBD1. CDR3 length: 13 amino acids. J gave up 8 bases and V 1 base, and 4 bases lay outside the gene matches. Per the germline V gene, CDR1 is SGHVS and CDR2 is FQNEAQ. The chain's CDR3 is CASSLVGDRGYTF. The CDR3 nucleotides are TGTGCCAGCAGCTTAGTAGGGGACAGAGGCTACACCTTC.

The gene calls are TRBV30 and TRBJ1-2, with TRBD1 identical over 9 bases. Germline values: CDR1 GTSNPN, CDR2 SVGIG (reference sequence). Trimming cost V 3 bases and J 5 bases; bases outside gene matches: 7. The CDR3 extends over 14 amino acids. The CDR3, as DNA: TGTGCCTGGAGGGTCTCTGGACAGGGGTATGGCTACACCTTC. It codes for CAWRVSGQGYGYTF.

This sequence joins TRBV9 and TRBJ2-7, with 9 positions matching TRBD1. The ends lost 4 bases at V and 6 bases at J; junction bases unmatched: 8. Germline V CDR1 and CDR2: SGDLS, YYNGEE. This CDR3 has 14 residues. For the CDR3, the DNA is TGTGCCAGCAGCTTCGGGACAGGGATCGGCGAGCAGTACTTC. As protein: CASSFGTGIGEQYF.

This clone was seen a single time. The genes are TRBV7-8 and TRBJ2-5; D gene unclear. CDR3 length: 13 residues. Germline lookup yields CDR1 SGHVS and CDR2 FQNEAQ. With 3 bases removed from V and 7 bases from J, the gap between germline ends came to 12 bases. CDR3 protein: CASSFDQTGTQYF. CDR3 DNA: TGTGCCAGCAGCTTCGACCAAACGGGGACCCAGTACTTC.

The rearrangement uses TRBV6-5 and TRBJ2-1; 15 bases agree with TRBD2. Germline CDR1 reads MNHEY; CDR2 reads SVGAGI. V lost 6 bases, J lost 12 bases, and 9 bases stayed unmatched. The CDR3 consists of 15 residues. This CDR3 reads CASSRGLAGGYGQFF. The CDR3 coding sequence is TGTGCCAGCAGCCGGGGACTAGCGGGGGGCTATGGGCAGTTCTTC.